This TCR beta chain comes out of a study of CD8 T cells in Susac syndrome (dated by TCRdb to 2018 to 2020). In terms of the full investigation: The study used repertoire sequencing to test whether antigen drove CD8+ T cell activation and differentiation in Susac syndrome.

Peripheral blood CD8+ and CD4+ T cells from healthy donors, Susac syndrome patients and multiple sclerosis patients were profiled by high-throughput TCR beta sequencing. Healthy donors were age- and sex-matched controls. Bulk CD8+ and CD4+ T cells were purified by magnetic negative isolation, while CD8+ TEMRA cells were enriched using FACS. Blood was drawn into EDTA tubes, processed within 24 hours, and PBMCs were isolated by density gradient centrifugation. PBMCs intended for TCR sequencing were cryopreserved in liquid nitrogen and thawed later in a water bath at 37 degrees C. A purity of at least 90% was achieved for sorted or isolated CD4+, CD8+ and CD8+ TEMRA cells. Study-wide findings and limitations: The study acknowledged that relatively few individuals were included in the TCR sequencing and HLA analysis.

From its cysteine to its phenylalanine, the CDR3 spans 16 amino acids. Just CDR3 DNA is preserved here, 48 bases in frame from base 1. The germline V gene specifies SGHRS as CDR1 and YFSETQ as CDR2. V was cut back by 2 bases and J by 2 bases, leaving a gap of 14 bases between them. For this clonotype: Its antigen is unknown. Per-base qualities were not stored, and no clone one base away is much larger.

RNA was extracted using the RNeasy kit, and roughly 0.5 to 1 ug of the RNA was reverse transcribed with random hexamers. The immunoSEQ multiplex PCR assay, which covers 54 Vbeta and 13 Jbeta segments, was used to amplify TCR beta CDR3 regions. To correct PCR amplification bias, a synthetic template baseline was used for both primer optimization and computational correction. As for the authors' bioinformatics: Only productive sequences were kept, with reads annotated to V, D and J genes according to IMGT and analyzed in immunoSEQ Analyzer. To calculate clonality, Shannon entropy was normalized by log2 of the number of productive unique sequences and then subtracted from one. Public and private clones were assessed among the 100 most prevalent clones of each patient and control. Clones were defined as Susac-specific if absent from the healthy and MS cohorts, from under 1,200 published viral clones and from other ImmuneACCESS disease sequences. In-frame beta chains were kept once TCRdb had trimmed the public reads at Q25 with fastp and called clones with MiXCR. When rows share a CDR3 protein, they turn into one entry using the most common DNA and genes. The V and J calls reflect TCRdb's pipeline rather than the authors' work. The sample data list 150,000 to 200,000 distinct CDR3 sequences, and approximately 94% of these were observed just once. The top ten hold 0.1% of the sample.

This sequence originates from a human donor in good health. Sequenced input: CD4+ T cells from PBMCs. The rearrangement joined TRBV5-1 to TRBJ2-1; no confident D gene assignment can be made. The CDR3 region has the sequence CASSFTATTAYNEQFF. The base sequence is TGCGCCAGCAGCTTTACGGCCACAACGGCCTACAATGAGCAGTTCTTC.